A selection of T cell receptor beta chains follows, all from one sample in a study of molecular identifiers for immune sequencing clone quantification. Each CDR3 protein gets one entry after TCRdb re-called the PCR reads with MiXCR. The data hold a few hundred thousand distinct CDR3 sequences, with roughly 24% observed a single time. Sequencing was carried out using naive CD8+ T cells from blood, with Jurkat cell RNA spiked in. Source of these receptors: a human donor in good health. Some libraries in this study had Jurkat cell RNA spiked in. Each CDR3 is given with its conserved first and last residue. A D gene is named only where the DNA matches it firmly. A row's size may be missing; if present it is once, few, many or a size class.

d_call,v_call,clone_size,j_call,cdr3_nt,cdr3_aa
-,TRBV7-9,many,TRBJ1-2,TGTGCCAGCAGCTTACAGGGAAGTGACTATGGCTACACCTTC,CASSLQGSDYGYTF
-,TRBV27,-,TRBJ1-5,TGTGCCAGCAGCATCCGGGCAGGGCTCCAGCCCCAGCATTTT,CASSIRAGLQPQHF
-,TRBV4-2,-,TRBJ2-1,TGTGCCAGCAGCGAAACGAACATTGAGCAGTTCTTC,CASSETNIEQFF
-,TRBV24-1,many,TRBJ1-5,TGTGCCACCACCCGTCGGGGCAATCAGCCCCAGCATTTT,CATTRRGNQPQHF
TRBD2,TRBV4-3,few,TRBJ2-3,TGCGCCAGCAGCCAAGATTCGTGGGAGGGCCTAGGAAGCACAGATACGCAGTATTTT,CASSQDSWEGLGSTDTQYF
-,TRBV2,few,TRBJ2-5,TGTGCCAGCAGTTCACTTTGGTCAGGGGAAAGACAAGAGACCCAGTACTTC,CASSSLWSGERQETQYF
-,TRBV5-6,once,TRBJ2-7,TGTGCCAGCAGCTCTGAAGACAACCCCTACGAGCAGTACTTC,CASSSEDNPYEQYF
TRBD1,TRBV19,-,TRBJ2-3,TGTGCCAGTAGTCTCGGGACAGGGGTTCCAGATACGCAGTATTTT,CASSLGTGVPDTQYF
-,TRBV12-3/TRBV12-4,-,TRBJ1-5,TGTGCCAGCAGTCCACAGGGTCCAGGTAGCAATCAGCCCCAGCATTTT,CASSPQGPGSNQPQHF
-,TRBV6-5,few,TRBJ2-5,TGTGCCAGCAGTTGGGACGGGACAGAGACCCAGTACTTC,CASSWDGTETQYF
-,TRBV12-3/TRBV12-4,few,TRBJ1-5,TGTGCCAGCAGCGACAAATATAGCAATCAGCCCCAGCATTTT,CASSDKYSNQPQHF
-,TRBV19,few,TRBJ2-3,TGTGCCAGTAGTATAGGCGAGGGTACGCAGTATTTT,CASSIGEGTQYF
TRBD1,TRBV7-6,many,TRBJ1-4,TGTGCCAGCAGCTTAACGGCAGGGGGTGGAAAACTGTTTTTT,CASSLTAGGGKLFF
-,TRBV6-2/TRBV6-3,-,TRBJ1-2,TGTGCCAGCACCACAGCCGGGACGTACCACGCTAACTATGGCTACACCTTC,CASTTAGTYHANYGYTF
-,TRBV28,many,TRBJ2-3,TGTGCCAGCAGTTTTAAAGGGGTTCCAGATACGCAGTATTTT,CASSFKGVPDTQYF
-,TRBV7-2,many,TRBJ2-5,TGTGCCAGCAGCTTAGCGCAGTACCAAGAGACCCAGTACTTC,CASSLAQYQETQYF
TRBD2,TRBV7-9,many,TRBJ2-2,TGTGCCACCGGGACTAGCGAAAGAGGGGAGCTGTTTTTT,CATGTSERGELFF
-,TRBV6-5,-,TRBJ1-2,TGTGCCAGCAGTTACTCTCGACAGGCCGCCTATGGCTACACCTTC,CASSYSRQAAYGYTF
-,TRBV7-2,many,TRBJ1-5,TGTGCCAGCAGCGCAATCAGTACTGTGTATAGCAATCAGCCCCAGCATTTT,CASSAISTVYSNQPQHF
-,TRBV25-1,many,TRBJ1-5,TGTGCCAGCGGGGGCGGGAGTATCAATCAGCCCCAGCATTTT,CASGGGSINQPQHF
-,TRBV19,few,TRBJ1-5,TGTGCCAGTAGTAAAGGGGGGGTCTATAGCAATCAGCCCCAGCATTTT,CASSKGGVYSNQPQHF
-,TRBV19,few,TRBJ1-3,TGTGCCAGTAGCCCTATAGGGGGATTCTCTGGAAACACCATATATTTT,CASSPIGGFSGNTIYF
-,TRBV20-1,-,TRBJ1-2,TGCAGTGCTAGAGATTTTGGGGGCGTCTATGGCTACACCTTC,CSARDFGGVYGYTF
TRBD1,TRBV20-1,few,TRBJ2-3,TGCAGTGCTCCCAACATCGACAGGGTCCGCACAGATACGCAGTATTTT,CSAPNIDRVRTDTQYF
-,TRBV3-1,-,TRBJ2-7,TGTGCCAGCAGCCAACAGGCAAGGAGCTACGAGCAGTACTTC,CASSQQARSYEQYF
TRBD1,TRBV2,-,TRBJ2-2,TGTGCCAGCAGTGAAAAGGTTCCGGGACAGACGAACACCGGGGAGCTGTTTTTT,CASSEKVPGQTNTGELFF
-,TRBV4-3,many,TRBJ2-1,TGCGCCAGCAGCCAAGGTCCCGGTCTGCAGTTCTTC,CASSQGPGLQFF
-,TRBV30,-,TRBJ2-1,TGTGCCTGGAGTGTACTGGGGGTTGACAGCGGGCACTACAATGAGCAGTTCTTC,CAWSVLGVDSGHYNEQFF
-,TRBV7-6,many,TRBJ2-5,TGTGCCAGCAGCATAGAGCGGTCGCGGCAAGAGACCCAGTACTTC,CASSIERSRQETQYF
TRBD2,TRBV12-3/TRBV12-4,many,TRBJ2-3,TGTGCCAGCCTAACTAGCGGGGGGCGCACAGATACGCAGTATTTT,CASLTSGGRTDTQYF
TRBD1,TRBV4-3,-,TRBJ2-7,TGCGCCAGCAGCCAAGTTACAGGGGCCTTCTACGAGCAGTACTTC,CASSQVTGAFYEQYF
TRBD2,TRBV11-2,-,TRBJ2-7,TGTGCCAGCAGCTTAGGGCCTAGCGGGAATTCCAACTCCTACGAGCAGTACTTC,CASSLGPSGNSNSYEQYF
-,TRBV29-1,few,TRBJ1-3,TGCAGCGTTGCTGATGGAGACACCATATATTTT,CSVADGDTIYF
-,TRBV3-1,few,TRBJ2-5,TGTGCCAGCAGCCAAGATGACCAAGAGACCCAGTACTTC,CASSQDDQETQYF
-,TRBV6-2/TRBV6-3,-,TRBJ2-1,TGTGCCAGCAGCAGGACTTCGGGCAGCTCCTACAATGAGCAGTTCTTC,CASSRTSGSSYNEQFF
-,TRBV19,-,TRBJ1-2,TGTGCCAGTAGTATAGAAGTCTCTAACTATGGCTACACCTTC,CASSIEVSNYGYTF
TRBD2,TRBV9,-,TRBJ2-2,TGTGCCAGCAGCGTAGGGACTAGCGGGAGGCCGAACACCGGGGAGCTGTTTTTT,CASSVGTSGRPNTGELFF
TRBD1,TRBV19,many,TRBJ1-2,TGTGCCAGTAGTATAGATGGACAGGCCCTAGATGGCTACACCTTC,CASSIDGQALDGYTF
TRBD1,TRBV7-9,many,TRBJ2-7,TGTGCCAGCAGCTTAGGGTATGGACAGGACCCCTACGAGCAGTACTTC,CASSLGYGQDPYEQYF
-,TRBV4-1,-,TRBJ1-5,TGCGCCAGCAGCCAAGGGACCCCTGGTCAGCCCCAGCATTTT,CASSQGTPGQPQHF
-,TRBV28,-,TRBJ2-7,TGTGCCAGCAGTTTAGATAGCGGTTCCTACGAGCAGTACTTC,CASSLDSGSYEQYF
-,TRBV6-5,many,TRBJ1-4,TGTGCCAGCAGCTCCGGGGGGCCGGCTAATGAAAAACTGTTTTTT,CASSSGGPANEKLFF
TRBD1,TRBV4-1,many,TRBJ1-1,TGCGCCAGCAGCCATCCGGGACAGGGGCGCTGGGAAGCTTTCTTT,CASSHPGQGRWEAFF
-,TRBV28,-,TRBJ1-5,TGTGCCAGCAGCCAAGAAAAGAGGACACTGAATCAGCCCCAGCATTTT,CASSQEKRTLNQPQHF
-,TRBV20-1,few,TRBJ1-5,TGCAGTGCTAGAGAAGGATATAGCAATCAGCCCCAGCATTTT,CSAREGYSNQPQHF
-,TRBV28,many,TRBJ2-3,TGTGCCAGCAGTTTGGGTAGCAGCACAGATACGCAGTATTTT,CASSLGSSTDTQYF
-,TRBV14,-,TRBJ1-5,TGTGCCAGCAGCCAGGGGCCCAGCCAGCCCCAGCATTTT,CASSQGPSQPQHF
-,TRBV7-9,many,TRBJ2-5,TGTGCCAGCAGCTCGTCGGGGGACCAAGAGACCCAGTACTTC,CASSSSGDQETQYF
TRBD1,TRBV6-4,many,TRBJ1-5,TGTGCCAGCAGGAATATTGGGACAGGGTACAACCTAAGTCAGCCCCAGCATTTT,CASRNIGTGYNLSQPQHF
-,TRBV27,-,TRBJ1-6,TGTGCCAGCAGTTTGGGCCCTACCGGGTATTTCCCCCTCCACTTT,CASSLGPTGYFPLHF
TRBD1,TRBV27,-,TRBJ1-1,TGTGCCAGCAGTTCAGGGGGCCCAGAGAACACTGAAGCTTTCTTT,CASSSGGPENTEAFF
-,TRBV7-2,-,TRBJ2-2,TGTGCCAGCAGCGAGGGACACTTCGTCACCGGGGAGCTGTTTTTT,CASSEGHFVTGELFF
-,TRBV30,few,TRBJ1-5,TGTGCCTGGAGGGCAGATGGGTCTAGCAATCAGCCCCAGCATTTT,CAWRADGSSNQPQHF
TRBD2,TRBV5-8,-,TRBJ2-7,TGTGCCAGCAGCCCCCCTCTAGCGGGTGTCTCCTACGAGCAGTACTTC,CASSPPLAGVSYEQYF
-,TRBV7-9,many,TRBJ2-1,TGTGCCAGCAGCGAGCCCCTCCCGGGGGCGAGTATCTTC,CASSEPLPGASIF
-,TRBV3-1,few,TRBJ2-2,TGTGCCAGCAGCCAAGATAGTAGGGATCCGAGACGAAACACCGGGGAGCTGTTTTTT,CASSQDSRDPRRNTGELFF
-,TRBV27,-,TRBJ2-3,TGTGCCAGCAGTTTGATCGGGAGCAGGGGAGCAGATACGCAGTATTTT,CASSLIGSRGADTQYF
-,TRBV30,few,TRBJ1-5,TGTGCCTGGAGTGTACGGGTTCAGGGATATTGGAATCAGCCCCAGCATTTT,CAWSVRVQGYWNQPQHF
-,TRBV29-1,few,TRBJ1-1,TGCAGCGCCATAAGGGGAGGGCAAGCTTTCTTT,CSAIRGGQAFF